A single sample is the source of the 8 T cell receptor beta chains below, sequenced in a study of human T cells and chemical hapten exposure. Described time point: patch test 1, 2 weeks after DPC sensitization. As for treatment: therapeutic diphenylcyclopropenone sensitization with weekly scalp DPC. TCRdb processed the RACE reads anew with MiXCR; each CDR3 protein has one entry. The sample has some 49,000 distinct CDR3 sequences; roughly 9.5% are singletons. Sequenced material: whole blood, taken in connection with sensitization to the hapten diphenylcyclopropenone (DPC). The receptors were sampled from a woman aged 50 to 65 with alopecia areata. Some clones in this sample may be carry-over from other donors' samples.

There are many counts of this clonotype. The chain couples TRBV6-5 to TRBJ1-2; D unclear. Trimming left V 5 bases short and J 7 bases short, with 14 bases between. The CDR3 consists of 13 residues. The V gene's germline CDR1 is MNHEY and CDR2 SVGAGI. This CDR3 is CASSRRKDPGYTF. DNA for the CDR3: TGTGCCAGCAGTCGACGCAAAGATCCTGGCTACACCTTC.

This clonotype has more than one count but fewer than ten. The J gene is TRBJ2-3, the V gene TRBV7-2; possibly TRBD1 for D (7 bases). CDR1 is SGHTA and CDR2 is FQGNSA in the germline V gene. V gave up 5 bases and J gave up 0 bases, with 15 bases separating them. The CDR3 consists of 16 residues. Written as DNA, the CDR3 is TGTGCCAGCAGCCTCACAGGGGACTTTAGCACAGATACGCAGTATTTT. Encoded protein: CASSLTGDFSTDTQYF.

The sample holds many counts of this clonotype. V gene TRBV14 combines with J gene TRBJ2-1; 11 bases agree with TRBD1. The CDR3 contains 16 residues. The V segment lost 2 bases and the J segment 7 bases; nucleotides outside the gene matches: 7. Germline V CDR1 and CDR2: SGHDN, FVKESK. CDR3 DNA: TGTGCCAGCAGCCAACGAGGCGGGACAGGGGGGAATGAGCAGTTCTTC. Translating gives CASSQRGGTGGNEQFF. Together with reference TRBV14 and TRBJ2-1, the CDR3 gives the full variable domain: EAGVTQFPSHSVIEKGQTVTLRCDPISGHDNLYWYRRVMGKEIKFLLHFVKESKQDESGMPNNRFLAERTGGTYSTLKVQPAELEDSGVYFCASSQRGGTGGNEQFFGPGTRLTVL.

This clonotype was observed at least ten times. The V and J genes are TRBV4-3 and TRBJ1-5; D is possibly TRBD1 (5 bases). The germline gives CDR1 LGHNA, CDR2 YSLEER. This CDR3 region has 16 residues. Trimming pared 0 bases from V and 0 bases from J, leaving 9 bases between. This CDR3 reads CASSQEPGHSNQPQHF. DNA of the CDR3: TGCGCCAGCAGCCAAGAGCCGGGGCATAGCAATCAGCCCCAGCATTTT.

Many counts were recorded for this clonotype. V and J are TRBV30 and TRBJ2-7; possible D gene TRBD1, 5 bases. V lost 0 bases, J lost 2 bases, and 5 bases lay in between. Germline assignment: CDR1 GTSNPN and CDR2 SVGIG (reference sequence). CDR3 length: 12 amino acids. DNA for the CDR3: TGTGCCTGGAGTGTAGGGGCCTACGAGCAGTACTTC. It encodes CAWSVGAYEQYF.

This clonotype was detected ten times or more. CDR3 nucleotides: TGTGCCAGCAGCCCACCTAGCGGCGCTCTTTCCTACGAGCAGTACTTC. Translating it yields CASSPPSGALSYEQYF. The chain carries TRBV27 and TRBJ2-7, with TRBD2 matching over 7 bases. CDR3 length: 16 residues. J lost 1 base, V lost 6 bases, and 12 bases had no gene match. CDR1 and CDR2 (germline): MNHEY, SMNVEV (reference sequence).

By sample fraction, this clonotype is medium-sized. CDR3 DNA: TGCGCCAGCAGCCAAGTCGTAGGCGCCTCCTACGAGCAGTACTTC. This gives the protein CASSQVVGASYEQYF. This chain links TRBV4-3 with TRBJ2-7; D gene uncertain. The CDR3 totals 15 residues. Trimming removed 1 base at V and 0 bases at J, with 10 bases between. Germline loops: CDR1 LGHNA, CDR2 YSLEER.

This clonotype was recorded many times. V and J are TRBV20-1 and TRBJ2-1; TRBD1 agrees at 8 bases. V shed 0 bases, J shed 5 bases, and the junction held 9 bases outside the gene matches. CDR3 length: 16 residues. Looked up from germline, CDR1 is DFQATT and CDR2 is SNEGSKA (reference sequence). CDR3 amino acids: CSARDIRQGSNNEQFF. In DNA form, the CDR3 reads TGCAGTGCTAGAGATATTAGACAGGGGTCAAACAATGAGCAGTTCTTC.